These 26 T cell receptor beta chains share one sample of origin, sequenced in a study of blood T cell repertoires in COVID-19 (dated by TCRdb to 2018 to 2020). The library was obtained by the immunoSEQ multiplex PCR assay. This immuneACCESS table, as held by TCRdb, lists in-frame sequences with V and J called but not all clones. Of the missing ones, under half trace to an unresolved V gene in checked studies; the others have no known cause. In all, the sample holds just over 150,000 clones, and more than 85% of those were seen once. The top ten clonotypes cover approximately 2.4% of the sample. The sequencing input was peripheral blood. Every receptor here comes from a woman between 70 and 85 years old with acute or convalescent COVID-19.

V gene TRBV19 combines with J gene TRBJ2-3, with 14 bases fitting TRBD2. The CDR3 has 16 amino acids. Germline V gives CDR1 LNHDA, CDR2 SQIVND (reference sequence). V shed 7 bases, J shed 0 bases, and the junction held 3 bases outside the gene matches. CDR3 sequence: CASNRLAGGSTDTQYF. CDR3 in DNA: TGTGCCAGTAACAGACTAGCGGGGGGGAGCACAGATACGCAGTATTTT. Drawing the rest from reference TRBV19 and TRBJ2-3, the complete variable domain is DGGITQSPKYLFRKEGQNVTLSCEQNLNHDAMYWYRQDPGQGLRLIYYSQIVNDFQKGDIAEGYSVSREKKESFPLTVTSAQKNPTAFYLCASNRLAGGSTDTQYFGPGTRLTVL.

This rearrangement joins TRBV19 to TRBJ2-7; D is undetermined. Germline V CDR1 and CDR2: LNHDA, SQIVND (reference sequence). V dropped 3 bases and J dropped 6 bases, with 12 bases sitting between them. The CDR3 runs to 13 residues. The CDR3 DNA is TGTGCCAGTAGTATGCAGGCCAGGTTCGAGCAGTACTTC. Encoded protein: CASSMQARFEQYF.

CDR3 in DNA: TGTGCCAGTAGTATCCAACAGGGCCAGCCCCAGCATTTT. It translates to CASSIQQGQPQHF. V usage is TRBV19 and J usage is TRBJ1-5; a weak D match, TRBD1 (6 bases). Germline lookup yields CDR1 LNHDA and CDR2 SQIVND (reference sequence). CDR3 size: 13 residues. Trimming cost V 3 bases and J 7 bases, with 10 bases left between them.

DNA for the CDR3: TGCAGTGCTTCTAGAAGCAATGAGCAGTTCTTC. Encoded protein: CSASRSNEQFF. V usage is TRBV20-1 and J usage is TRBJ2-1; no reliable D call. The length of the CDR3 is 11 residues. Trimming cost V 5 bases and J 6 bases, with 8 bases left between them. Germline CDR1 reads DFQATT; CDR2 reads SNEGSKA (reference sequence).

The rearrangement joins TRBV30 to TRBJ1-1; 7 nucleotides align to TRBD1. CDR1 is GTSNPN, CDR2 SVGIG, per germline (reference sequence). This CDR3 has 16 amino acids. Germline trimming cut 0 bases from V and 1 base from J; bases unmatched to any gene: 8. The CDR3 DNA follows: TGTGCCTGGAGTGTATCGGCAGGGGGAACGAACACTGAAGCTTTCTTT. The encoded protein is CAWSVSAGGTNTEAFF.

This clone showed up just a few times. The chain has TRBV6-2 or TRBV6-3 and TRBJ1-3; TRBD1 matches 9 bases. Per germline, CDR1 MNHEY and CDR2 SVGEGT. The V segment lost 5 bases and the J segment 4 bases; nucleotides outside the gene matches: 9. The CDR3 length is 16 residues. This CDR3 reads CASSANRGLIGNTIYF. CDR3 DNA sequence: TGTGCCAGCAGTGCGAACAGGGGGCTTATCGGAAACACCATATATTTT.

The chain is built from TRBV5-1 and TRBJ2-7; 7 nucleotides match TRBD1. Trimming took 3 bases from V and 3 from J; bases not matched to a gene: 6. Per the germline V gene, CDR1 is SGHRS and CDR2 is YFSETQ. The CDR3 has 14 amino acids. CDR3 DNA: TGCGCCAGCAGCTCGGGACAGCATCACTACGAGCAGTACGTC. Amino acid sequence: CASSSGQHHYEQYV.

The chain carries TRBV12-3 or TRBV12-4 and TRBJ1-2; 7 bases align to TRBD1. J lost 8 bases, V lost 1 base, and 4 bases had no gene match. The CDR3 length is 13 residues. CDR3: CASSLDRGGGYTF. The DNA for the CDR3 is TGTGCCAGCAGTTTAGACAGGGGTGGCGGCTACACCTTC.

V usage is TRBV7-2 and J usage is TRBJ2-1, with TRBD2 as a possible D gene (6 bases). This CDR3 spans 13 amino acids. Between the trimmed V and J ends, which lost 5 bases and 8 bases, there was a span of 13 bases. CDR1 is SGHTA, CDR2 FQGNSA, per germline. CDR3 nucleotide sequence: TGTGCCAGCAGCCTTATGTGGGGGGATGAGCAGTTCTTC. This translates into CASSLMWGDEQFF.

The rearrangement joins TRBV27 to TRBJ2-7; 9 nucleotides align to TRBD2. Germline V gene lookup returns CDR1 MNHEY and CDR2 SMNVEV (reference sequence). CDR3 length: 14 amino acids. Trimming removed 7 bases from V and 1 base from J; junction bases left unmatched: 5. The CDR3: CASKRLAGSYEQYF. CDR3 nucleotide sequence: TGTGCCAGCAAAAGGCTAGCGGGGTCCTACGAGCAGTACTTC.

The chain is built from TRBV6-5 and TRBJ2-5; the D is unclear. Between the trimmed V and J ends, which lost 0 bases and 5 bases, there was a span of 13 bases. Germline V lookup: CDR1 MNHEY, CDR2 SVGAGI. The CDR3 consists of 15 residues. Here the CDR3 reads CASSYSNAGAETQYF. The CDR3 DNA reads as TGTGCCAGCAGTTACTCGAATGCAGGCGCGGAGACCCAGTACTTC.

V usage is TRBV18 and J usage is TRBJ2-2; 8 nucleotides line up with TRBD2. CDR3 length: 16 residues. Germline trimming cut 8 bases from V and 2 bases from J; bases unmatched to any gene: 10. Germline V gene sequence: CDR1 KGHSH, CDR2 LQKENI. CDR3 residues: CASHAQAGANTGELFF. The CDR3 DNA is TGTGCCAGCCACGCGCAAGCGGGGGCAAACACCGGGGAGCTGTTTTTT.

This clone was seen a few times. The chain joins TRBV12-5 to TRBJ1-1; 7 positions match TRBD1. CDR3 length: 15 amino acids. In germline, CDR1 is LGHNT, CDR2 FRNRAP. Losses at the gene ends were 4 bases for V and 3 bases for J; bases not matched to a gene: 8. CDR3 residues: CASGSRTGKHTEAFF. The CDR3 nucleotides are TGTGCTAGTGGTTCTCGGACAGGCAAACACACTGAAGCTTTCTTT.

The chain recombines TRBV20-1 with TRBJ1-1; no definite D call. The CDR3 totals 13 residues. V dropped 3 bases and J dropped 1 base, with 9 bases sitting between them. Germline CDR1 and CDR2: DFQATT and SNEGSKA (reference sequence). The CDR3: CSASDEPNTEAFF. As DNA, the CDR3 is TGCAGTGCTAGTGACGAGCCGAACACTGAAGCTTTCTTT.

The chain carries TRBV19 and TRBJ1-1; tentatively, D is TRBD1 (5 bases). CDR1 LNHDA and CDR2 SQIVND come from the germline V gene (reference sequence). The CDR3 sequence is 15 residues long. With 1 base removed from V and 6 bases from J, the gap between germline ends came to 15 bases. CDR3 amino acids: CASSIGRGLYAEAFF. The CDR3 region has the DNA TGTGCCAGTAGTATAGGGAGGGGACTGTACGCTGAAGCTTTCTTT.

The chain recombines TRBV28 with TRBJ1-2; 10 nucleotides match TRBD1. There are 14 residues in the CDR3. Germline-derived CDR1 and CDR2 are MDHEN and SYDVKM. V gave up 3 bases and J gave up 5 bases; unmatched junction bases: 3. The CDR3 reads CASSLTGGGYGYTF. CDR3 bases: TGTGCCAGCAGTTTGACAGGGGGCGGGTATGGCTACACCTTC.

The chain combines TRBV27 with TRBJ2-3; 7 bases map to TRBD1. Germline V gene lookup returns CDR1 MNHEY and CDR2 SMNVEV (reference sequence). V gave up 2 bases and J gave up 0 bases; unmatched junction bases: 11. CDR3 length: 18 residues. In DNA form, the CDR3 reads TGTGCCAGCAGTTTAATCGTACTTCAGGGGGTGAGCACAGATACGCAGTATTTT. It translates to CASSLIVLQGVSTDTQYF.

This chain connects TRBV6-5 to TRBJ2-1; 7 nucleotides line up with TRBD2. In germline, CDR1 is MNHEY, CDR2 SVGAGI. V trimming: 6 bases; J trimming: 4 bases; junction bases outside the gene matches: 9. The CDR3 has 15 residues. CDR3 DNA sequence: TGTGCCAGCAGGGGGGGGACGGTACAATACAATGAGCAGTTCTTC. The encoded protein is CASRGGTVQYNEQFF.

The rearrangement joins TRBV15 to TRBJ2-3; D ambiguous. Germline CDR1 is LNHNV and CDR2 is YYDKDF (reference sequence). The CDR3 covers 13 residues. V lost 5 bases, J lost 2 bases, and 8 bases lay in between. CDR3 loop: CATSPHYTDTQYF. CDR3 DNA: TGTGCCACCAGCCCACACTACACAGATACGCAGTATTTT.

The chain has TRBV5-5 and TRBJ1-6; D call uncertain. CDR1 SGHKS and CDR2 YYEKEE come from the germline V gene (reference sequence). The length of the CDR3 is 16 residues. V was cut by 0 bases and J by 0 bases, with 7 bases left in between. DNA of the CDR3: TGTGCCAGCAGCTTGGTCCCCCACTCCTATAATTCACCCCTCCACTTT. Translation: CASSLVPHSYNSPLHF.

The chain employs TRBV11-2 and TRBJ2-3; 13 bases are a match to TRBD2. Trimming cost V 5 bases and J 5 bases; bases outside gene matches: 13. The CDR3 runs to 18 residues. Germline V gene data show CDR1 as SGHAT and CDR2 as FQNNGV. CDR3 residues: CASSPRGTSGVRGDTQYF. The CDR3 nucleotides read TGTGCCAGCAGCCCTAGAGGGACTAGCGGGGTGAGGGGAGATACGCAGTATTTT. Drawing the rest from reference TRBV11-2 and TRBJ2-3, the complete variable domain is EAGVAQSPRYKIIEKRQSVAFWCNPISGHATLYWYQQILGQGPKLLIQFQNNGVVDDSQLPKDRFSAERLKGVDSTLKIQPAKLEDSAVYLCASSPRGTSGVRGDTQYFGPGTRLTVL.

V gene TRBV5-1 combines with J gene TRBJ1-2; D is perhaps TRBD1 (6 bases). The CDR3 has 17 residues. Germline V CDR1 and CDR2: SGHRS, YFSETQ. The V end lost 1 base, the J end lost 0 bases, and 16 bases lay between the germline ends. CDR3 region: CASSLTFRRGTNYGYTF. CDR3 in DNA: TGCGCCAGCAGCTTGACGTTCCGAAGGGGGACTAACTATGGCTACACCTTC. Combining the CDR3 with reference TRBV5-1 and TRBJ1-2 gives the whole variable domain KAGVTQTPRYLIKTRGQQVTLSCSPISGHRSVSWYQQTPGQGLQFLFEYFSETQRNKGNFPGRFSGRQFSNSRSEMNVSTLELGDSALYLCASSLTFRRGTNYGYTFGSGTRLTVV.

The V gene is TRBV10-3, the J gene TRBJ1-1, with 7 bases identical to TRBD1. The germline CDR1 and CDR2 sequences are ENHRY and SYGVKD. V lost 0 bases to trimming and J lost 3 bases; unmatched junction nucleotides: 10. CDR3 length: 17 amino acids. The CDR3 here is CAISESDVEGAHTEAFF. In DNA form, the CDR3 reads TGTGCCATCAGTGAGTCCGACGTAGAGGGGGCGCACACTGAAGCTTTCTTT.

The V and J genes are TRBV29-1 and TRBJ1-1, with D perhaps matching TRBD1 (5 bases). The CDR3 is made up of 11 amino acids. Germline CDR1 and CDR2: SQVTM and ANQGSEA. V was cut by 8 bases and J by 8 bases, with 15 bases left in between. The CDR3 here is CSLGRQGEAFF. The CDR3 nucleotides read TGCAGCCTAGGGCGGCAGGGAGAAGCTTTCTTT.

The CDR3 bases are TGCGCCAGCAGCCAAGGAGCGGGACTAGCAGTTGAGCAGTTCTTC. Residues: CASSQGAGLAVEQFF. V usage is TRBV4-3 and J usage is TRBJ2-1, with 9 bases aligning to TRBD2. The germline V gene has CDR1 LGHNA and CDR2 YSLEER. This CDR3 spans 15 amino acids. After removal of 1 base from V and 9 bases from J, the junction contained 7 bases not matched to a gene.

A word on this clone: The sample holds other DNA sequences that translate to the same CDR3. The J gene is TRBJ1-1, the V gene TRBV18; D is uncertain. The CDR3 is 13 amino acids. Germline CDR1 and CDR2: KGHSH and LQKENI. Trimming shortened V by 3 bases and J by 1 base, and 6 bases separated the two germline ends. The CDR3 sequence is CASSPTGNTEAFF. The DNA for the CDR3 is TGTGCCAGCTCACCTACGGGGAACACTGAAGCTTTCTTT.